The 20 T cell receptor beta chains below come from one sample, sequenced in a study of response to subunit inactivated influenza vaccine. TCRdb re-called the RT-PCR reads with MiXCR, one entry per CDR3 protein. The sample has more than 400,000 distinct CDR3 sequences; more than 7% are singletons. Source: PBMCs from blood, taken around 2 years after vaccination. All receptors derive from a man aged 50 to 69 who received an inactivated influenza vaccine.

The chain has TRBV7-2 and TRBJ1-2, with D tentatively TRBD1 (6 bases). Germline values: CDR1 SGHTA, CDR2 FQGNSA. This CDR3 region has 15 residues. V was trimmed by 0 bases and J by 4 bases, leaving 12 bases between them. Written as DNA, the CDR3 is TGTGCCAGCAGCTTAGCAGGGGGTGGAGTCTATGGCTACACCTTC. Translation gives CASSLAGGGVYGYTF. The full variable domain, with the rest looked up from reference TRBV7-2 and TRBJ1-2, is GAGVSQSPSNKVTEKGKDVELRCDPISGHTALYWYRQSLGQGLEFLIYFQGNSAPDKSGLPSDRFSAERTGGSVSTLTIQRTQQEDSAVYLCASSLAGGGVYGYTFGSGTRLTVV.

As for this clonotype: A much larger clone is a single base away; this may be a read error. This chain uses TRBV5-1 with TRBJ2-1; D possibly corresponds to TRBD2 (5 bases). V was pared by 2 bases and J by 9 bases, with 6 bases between. The CDR3 contains 11 residues. CDR1 SGHRS and CDR2 YFSETQ come from the germline V gene. CDR3 region: CASSFGIEQFF. The CDR3 DNA is TGCGCCAGCAGCTTCGGGATTGAGCAGTTCTTC. Using reference TRBV5-1 and TRBJ2-1 for the parts outside the CDR3, the full variable domain is KAGVTQTPRYLIKTRGQQVTLSCSPISGHRSVSWYQQTPGQGLQFLFEYFSETQRNKGNFPGRFSGRQFSNSRSEMNVSTLELGDSALYLCASSFGIEQFFGPGTRLTVL.

The rearrangement uses TRBV12-3 or TRBV12-4 and TRBJ2-5; TRBD1 matches 10 bases. The CDR3 extends over 14 amino acids. V shed 4 bases and J 5 bases; nucleotides not matched to a gene: 4. The CDR3, as DNA: TGTGCCAGCAGTTGGGGACAGGGGCCGGAGACCCAGTACTTC. Translation: CASSWGQGPETQYF.

This clonotype was counted between two and nine times. The V gene is TRBV11-2, the J gene TRBJ1-1, with unresolved D. The CDR3 contains 13 residues. V gave up 3 bases and J gave up 4 bases, with 9 bases separating them. Germline CDR1 SGHAT, CDR2 FQNNGV. The CDR3 loop reads CASSFEGSTEAFF. For the CDR3, the DNA is TGTGCCAGCAGCTTCGAGGGAAGCACTGAAGCTTTCTTT.

The J gene is TRBJ2-3, the V gene TRBV3-1; weak D call: TRBD2 (5 bases). Trimming removed 4 bases from V and 4 bases from J, with 15 bases in between. Germline CDR1 and CDR2: LGHDT and YNNKEL (reference sequence). This CDR3 is built from 15 residues. CDR3 DNA sequence: TGTGCCAGCAGCCCCGGACTTACGGGCGCAGATACGCAGTATTTT. Translation gives CASSPGLTGADTQYF.

The J gene is TRBJ2-1, the V gene TRBV24-1; perhaps TRBD2 as D (6 bases). The V end lost 0 bases, the J end lost 9 bases, and 17 bases lay between the germline ends. The CDR3 covers 16 residues. The germline CDR1 and CDR2 sequences are KGHDR and SFDVKD. This CDR3 reads CATSDLYAGSGSEQFF. In DNA, the CDR3 is TGTGCCACCAGTGATTTGTACGCCGGGAGTGGGAGTGAGCAGTTCTTC.

This clonotype was counted between two and nine times. The rearrangement joins TRBV5-1 to TRBJ2-7; 9 bases line up with TRBD1. This CDR3 comprises 14 residues. The germline V gene has CDR1 SGHRS and CDR2 YFSETQ. Germline trimming cut 1 base from V and 5 bases from J; bases unmatched to any gene: 4. Here the CDR3 DNA reads TGCGCCAGCAGCTTGACAGGGGGCGCGGACGAGCAGTACTTC. It encodes CASSLTGGADEQYF.

This clonotype was detected only once. A much bigger clone sits one base away, suggesting this may be a read error. The chain carries TRBV3-1 and TRBJ2-3, with no clear D. The CDR3 length is 14 residues. Germline CDR1 and CDR2: LGHDT and YNNKEL (reference sequence). V was cut by 4 bases and J by 0 bases, with 8 bases left in between. CDR3 amino acids: CASSRTYSTDTQYF. CDR3 DNA sequence: TGTGCCAGCAGCCGAACCTACAGCACAGATACGCAGTATTTT.

About this clonotype itself: The junction does not match germline at one end; this may be a read error. The rearrangement uses TRBV7-2 and TRBJ2-7, with D possibly TRBD2 on 5 matching bases. The germline CDR1 and CDR2 sequences are SGHTA and FQGNSA. CDR3 size: 13 residues. The DNA of the CDR3 is TGTGCCGGCAGCTTAGGGAGATCCTACGAGCAGTACTTC. Translated, it gives CAGSLGRSYEQYF. Together with reference TRBV7-2 and TRBJ2-7, the CDR3 gives the full variable domain: GAGVSQSPSNKVTEKGKDVELRCDPISGHTALYWYRQSLGQGLEFLIYFQGNSAPDKSGLPSDRFSAERTGGSVSTLTIQRTQQEDSAVYLCAGSLGRSYEQYFGPGTRLTVT.

This clonotype has a handful of counts. This sequence joins TRBV12-3 or TRBV12-4 and TRBJ1-1, with D possibly being TRBD1 (6 bases). CDR3 length: 14 amino acids. Trimming cost V 4 bases and J 1 base, with 10 bases left between them. The CDR3 DNA is TGTGCCAGCAGTTCCAGGGGAAGGAACACTGAAGCTTTCTTT. It specifies CASSSRGRNTEAFF.

This clonotype was recorded at least ten times. The V and J genes are TRBV4-1 and TRBJ1-5; D is perhaps TRBD1 (5 bases). CDR3 length: 15 amino acids. In germline, CDR1 is MGHRA, CDR2 YSYEKL. V gave up 0 bases and J gave up 8 bases, with 14 bases separating them. CDR3 coding DNA: TGCGCCAGCAGCCAAGAGGGGGGGAGGGTTAAGCCCCAGCATTTT. Protein product: CASSQEGGRVKPQHF.

This clonotype was counted between two and nine times. This sequence joins TRBV2 and TRBJ2-3; D unclear. The ends were cut back, 4 bases at V and 0 bases at J, with 8 bases in the middle. The CDR3 sequence is 14 residues long. From germline, CDR1 is SNHLY and CDR2 FYNNEI. This chain's CDR3 is CASSVVTSTDTQYF. The CDR3 DNA reads TGTGCCAGCAGTGTTGTGACTAGCACAGATACGCAGTATTTT.

This clonotype was observed at least ten times. This chain uses TRBV7-9 with TRBJ2-7; D is possibly TRBD1 (5 bases). CDR3 size: 14 residues. In germline, CDR1 is SEHNR, CDR2 FQNEAQ (reference sequence). The V end was cut by 5 bases, the J end by 0 bases, with 11 bases between. The CDR3 DNA is TGTGCCAGCAGCCTAGGGGCCAGCTCCTACGAGCAGTACTTC. It encodes CASSLGASSYEQYF.

In this sample, this clonotype turned up a few times. The chain combines TRBV6-5 with TRBJ2-7; TRBD2 is a possible D gene (6 bases). CDR1 is MNHEY, CDR2 SVGAGI, per germline. V shed 6 bases and J shed 3 bases, with 9 bases lying between them. This CDR3 is built from 12 residues. CDR3: CASRRDFYEQYF. DNA for the CDR3: TGTGCCAGCAGAAGGGACTTCTACGAGCAGTACTTC.

This clonotype came up a few times. The chain combines TRBV20-1 with TRBJ2-7; the D gene could be TRBD1 or TRBD2 (6 bases each). The germline V and J ends were trimmed by 0 bases and 1 base, with 16 bases remaining between them. CDR1 and CDR2 from the germline V gene are DFQATT and SNEGSKA (reference sequence). The length of the CDR3 is 16 residues. The CDR3 coding sequence is TGCAGTGCTAGAGATCTAGGAGGGGGACTTTCCTACGAGCAGTACTTC. Amino acid sequence: CSARDLGGGLSYEQYF.

The rearrangement joins TRBV4-3 to TRBJ2-7; D remains unclear. The CDR3 covers 11 residues. The V gene's germline CDR1 is LGHNA and CDR2 YSLEER. V was shortened by 7 bases and J by 6 bases, with 10 bases between the two germline ends. Here the CDR3 DNA reads TGCGCCAGCACACTCCCCGGCGAGCAGTACTTC. Protein: CASTLPGEQYF.

This chain connects TRBV5-1 to TRBJ1-1; D is unresolved. This CDR3 contains 13 residues. Germline V CDR1 and CDR2: SGHRS, YFSETQ. V was trimmed by 4 bases and J by 1 base, leaving 8 bases between them. The CDR3 loop reads CASSIDGNTEAFF. The CDR3 DNA is TGCGCCAGCAGCATAGACGGGAACACTGAAGCTTTCTTT.

V usage is TRBV5-1 and J usage is TRBJ2-5; the match to TRBD2 covers 15 bases. The CDR3 has 15 amino acids. With 4 bases clipped from V and 5 bases from J, the junction kept 3 bases outside the gene matches. Germline V gives CDR1 SGHRS, CDR2 YFSETQ. CDR3 coding DNA: TGCGCCAGCAGCACGGGGACTAGCGGGAGGGAGACCCAGTACTTC. This encodes CASSTGTSGRETQYF.

This clonotype was counted only a few times. This sequence joins TRBV20-1 and TRBJ2-1, with D uncertain. Trimming pared 2 bases from V and 8 bases from J, leaving 7 bases between. This CDR3 contains 11 residues. Germline values: CDR1 DFQATT, CDR2 SNEGSKA (reference sequence). This CDR3 is CSARNPHEQFF. The CDR3 DNA reads TGCAGTGCTAGAAATCCACATGAGCAGTTCTTC.

As DNA, the CDR3 is TGTGCCAGCAGTCTACAGGGGATGGGGGAGACCCAGTACTTC. Protein: CASSLQGMGETQYF. This sequence joins TRBV11-2 and TRBJ2-5, with 7 bases aligning to TRBD1. J gave up 5 bases and V 6 bases, and 9 bases lay outside the gene matches. Germline loops: CDR1 SGHAT, CDR2 FQNNGV. The CDR3 loop spans 14 amino acids.